The T cell receptor beta chain under discussion was sequenced for a study of blood T cells in healthy people across ages. The total RNA that was extracted per sample amounted to at least 5.5 micrograms. Primed by a sample-barcoded 5' primer and a J-beta primer mix, a second PCR proceeded for about 7 to 11 cycles. TCRdb reanalysed the 5' RACE reads using MiXCR and keeps one entry per CDR3 protein. The profile shows about 1.7 million distinct CDR3 sequences, 28% of them singletons. Findings of the study overall: For the donors, CMV status was unknown and possibly confounded expanded clonotype changes. There were more naive CD4+ cells and higher diversity in long-lived donors than in aged donors.

In its sample, this clonotype was seen many times. No antigen is known for it. Source material: blood. This clonotype originated in a woman aged 25 to 39 in good health.

The DNA of the CDR3 is TGTGCCACCGCTCCAGGGAGCAAAAACATTCAGTACTTC. This gives the protein CATAPGSKNIQYF. The V gene is TRBV24-1, the J gene TRBJ2-4; possibly TRBD1 or TRBD2 for D (5 bases each). CDR1 is KGHDR, CDR2 SFDVKD, per germline. V was cut by 9 bases and J by 3 bases, with 11 bases left in between. The CDR3 length is 13 residues.